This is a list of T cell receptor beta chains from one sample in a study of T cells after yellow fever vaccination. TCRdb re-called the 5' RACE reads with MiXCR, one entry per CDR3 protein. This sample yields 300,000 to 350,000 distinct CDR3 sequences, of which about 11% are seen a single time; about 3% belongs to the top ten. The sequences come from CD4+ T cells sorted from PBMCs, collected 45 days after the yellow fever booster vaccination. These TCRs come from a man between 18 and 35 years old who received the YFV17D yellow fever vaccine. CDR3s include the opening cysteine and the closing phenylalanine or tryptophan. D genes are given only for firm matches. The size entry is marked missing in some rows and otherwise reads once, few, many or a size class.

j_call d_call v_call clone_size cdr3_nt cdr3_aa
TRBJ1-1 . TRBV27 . TGTGCCAGCAGTTCTGTAGGGTTGGGAAAAGCTTTCTTT CASSSVGLGKAFF
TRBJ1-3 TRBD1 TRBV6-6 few TGTGCCAGCAGTACCCACAGGGGCTCTGGAAACACCATATATTTT CASSTHRGSGNTIYF
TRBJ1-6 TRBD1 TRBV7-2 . TGTGCCAGCAGCTTAACGGGACAGGGAGGCTCACCCCTCCACTTT CASSLTGQGGSPLHF
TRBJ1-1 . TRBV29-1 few TGCAGCGTGAGCGGGGGGGGGAACACTGAAGCTTTCTTT CSVSGGGNTEAFF
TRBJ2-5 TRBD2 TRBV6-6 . TGTGCCAGCAGCGGGGGAGGGGAGACCCAGTACTTC CASSGGGETQYF
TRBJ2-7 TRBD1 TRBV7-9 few TGTGCCAGCAGCCTAGGACAGGCTTCCTTCTACGAGCAGTACTTC CASSLGQASFYEQYF
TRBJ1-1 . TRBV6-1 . TGTGCCAGTTTCTGGGGACATCCGGTAGCTTTCTTT CASFWGHPVAFF
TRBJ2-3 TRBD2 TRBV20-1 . TGCAGTGCTAGAGGGACTAGCGGGGGGTCAAATACGCAGTATTTT CSARGTSGGSNTQYF
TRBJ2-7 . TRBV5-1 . TGCGCCAGCAGCGTGGCCGGGACAAACTCCTACGAGCAGTACTTC CASSVAGTNSYEQYF
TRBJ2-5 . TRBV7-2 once TGTGCCAGCAGCTTAGGAGACAGACTGTACCAAGAGACCCAGTACTTC CASSLGDRLYQETQYF
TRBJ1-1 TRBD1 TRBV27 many TGTGCCAGCAGTTCCGGCGGGACAGGGAACACTGAAGCTTTCTTT CASSSGGTGNTEAFF
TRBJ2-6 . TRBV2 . TGTGCCAGCACAGCTGGGGCCAACGTCCTGACTTTC CASTAGANVLTF
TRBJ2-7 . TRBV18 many TGTGCCAGCTCACCACCAGGGAACTACGAGCAGTACTTC CASSPPGNYEQYF
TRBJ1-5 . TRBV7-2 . TGTGCCAGCAGCCCTAGTACGGTTAGCAATCAGCCCCAGCATTTT CASSPSTVSNQPQHF
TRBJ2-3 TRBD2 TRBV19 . TGTGCCAGTAGCCTAGCGGGGGGCCTCCGAGATACGCAGTATTTT CASSLAGGLRDTQYF
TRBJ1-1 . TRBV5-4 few TGTGCCAGCAGTCGGAGGGGGACGGGATCTGAAGCTTTCTTT CASSRRGTGSEAFF
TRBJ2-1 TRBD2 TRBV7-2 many TGTGCCAGCAGCTTAGTGCGTCTAGCGGTTTACAATGAGCAGTTCTTC CASSLVRLAVYNEQFF
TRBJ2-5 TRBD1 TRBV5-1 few TGCGCCACCACCCGGGGCAGGGGGCAGGAGACCCAGTACTTC CATTRGRGQETQYF
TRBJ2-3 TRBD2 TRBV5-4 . TGTGCCAGCAGCTTTTTCGGGTCGGGGGGGCTAACAGATACGCAGTATTTT CASSFFGSGGLTDTQYF
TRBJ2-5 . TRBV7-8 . TGTGCCAGCTATCAAGGAAGGGGCGGCCAAGAGACCCAGTACTTC CASYQGRGGQETQYF
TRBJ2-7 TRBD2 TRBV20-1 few TGCAGTGCTCTGGAAGCGGGGGGCGCCTACGAGCAGTACTTC CSALEAGGAYEQYF
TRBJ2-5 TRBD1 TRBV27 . TGTGCCAGCAGTTCGGGACAGGGGTCCGCGGAGACCCAGTACTTC CASSSGQGSAETQYF
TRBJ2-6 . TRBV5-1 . TGCGCCAGCAGCTTCGGGACGGCCTCTGGGGCCAACGTCCTGACTTTC CASSFGTASGANVLTF
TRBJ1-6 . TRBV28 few TGTGCCAGCCGGCCAGGGAAAGGGTCACCCCTCCACTTT CASRPGKGSPLHF
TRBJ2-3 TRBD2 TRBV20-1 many TGCAGTGCTTTCAAGACTAGCGGGGGGGCAGATACGCAGTATTTT CSAFKTSGGADTQYF
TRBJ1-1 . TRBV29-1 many TGCAGCGGAAGGGGCGGCTGGGGTATGAACACTGAAGCTTTCTTT CSGRGGWGMNTEAFF
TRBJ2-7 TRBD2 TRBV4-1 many TGCGCCAGCAGCCACCCTAGCGGTCTCGACTACGAGCAGTACTTC CASSHPSGLDYEQYF
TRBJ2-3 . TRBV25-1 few TGTGCCAGCAGCCCTGTGGGGGGCCGGGCAGATACGCAGTATTTT CASSPVGGRADTQYF